This is a list of T cell receptor beta chains from one sample in a study of T cell responses to AZD1222 COVID-19 vaccine. Clones were read by immunoSEQ multiplex PCR, and TCRdb kept only the in-frame ones, dropping some. The data show approximately 43,000 clones, around 88% seen once. Sample: peripheral blood, taken 28 days after the second AZD1222 dose. Source of these receptors: an adult who received the AZD1222 COVID-19 vaccine. The CDR3 runs from the conserved cysteine through the conserved F or W. D genes are given only for firm matches. Size values are once, few and many counts, or a class for expanded clones, and some rows have none.

CDR3 DNA | CDR3 protein | V gene | clone size | D gene | J gene
TGTGCCAGCAGTGAAGTAAGGACAGGGGACTACGAGCAGTACTTC | CASSEVRTGDYEQYF | TRBV6-1 | NA | TRBD1 | TRBJ2-7
TGTGCCAGCAGCCCCCCGGGTGGGGGGGCAGCCGGGGAGCTGTTTTTT | CASSPPGGGAAGELFF | TRBV7-3 | NA | NA | TRBJ2-2
TGTGCCAGCAGTGACTCGGGGACGCCAGATACGCAGTATTTT | CASSDSGTPDTQYF | TRBV6-4 | NA | NA | TRBJ2-3
TGTGCCAGCAGCTTAGCCCTCGCCGGCGAGCAGTACTTC | CASSLALAGEQYF | TRBV7-8 | NA | NA | TRBJ2-7
TGTGCCAGCAGCTTATCCCAGGGATGGACTGAAGCTTTCTTT | CASSLSQGWTEAFF | TRBV7-2 | NA | NA | TRBJ1-1
TGTGCCAGCAGTGAACAGGGGTCTGACAATCAGCCCCAGCATTTT | CASSEQGSDNQPQHF | TRBV2 | once | NA | TRBJ1-5
TGTGCCAGCAAGGGCAGGGATACGCAGTATTTT | CASKGRDTQYF | TRBV3-1/TRBV3-2 | NA | NA | TRBJ2-3
TGTGCCAGCACCCAGGGAAGGGCCACGTTAGATGGCTACACCTTC | CASTQGRATLDGYTF | TRBV27 | NA | NA | TRBJ1-2
TGTGCCAGCAGCCAAGATTCCGGGGGTAGATTATATTTGGAGCAGTACTTC | CASSQDSGGRLYLEQYF | TRBV14 | NA | NA | TRBJ2-7
TGTGCCAGCAGCCAAGGGAGGGGGGAGAGTGGCTACACCTTC | CASSQGRGESGYTF | TRBV3-1/TRBV3-2 | NA | NA | TRBJ1-2
TGTGCCAGCAGGTTAGAGGGACAGGGCAATTCACCCCTCCACTTT | CASRLEGQGNSPLHF | TRBV6-5 | NA | TRBD1 | TRBJ1-6
TGTGCCAGCAGTTCCGGGGGGGCCCCAGAGACCCAGTACTTC | CASSSGGAPETQYF | TRBV6-1 | NA | TRBD2 | TRBJ2-5
TGTGCCATCAGGGCAGGGACGGACGTATACAATGAGCAGTTCTTC | CAIRAGTDVYNEQFF | TRBV10-3 | NA | NA | TRBJ2-1
TGTGCCACCAGACGGACGGGGGGCAATCAGCCCCAGCATTTT | CATRRTGGNQPQHF | TRBV15 | few | NA | TRBJ1-5
TGCGCCAGCAGCTTGGGGACAGGGTATAATGAAAAACTGTTTTTT | CASSLGTGYNEKLFF | TRBV5-1 | NA | TRBD1 | TRBJ1-4
TGTGCCAGCAGTGACCCACAGGGTGGGGGCTACACCTTC | CASSDPQGGGYTF | TRBV6-4 | NA | NA | TRBJ1-2
TGTGCCTGGAGCACGGGACCAGTAACCCGGGGGGAGCAGTTCTTC | CAWSTGPVTRGEQFF | TRBV30 | once | NA | TRBJ2-1
TGTGCCAGTAGTCCCTACGGGGGGAGCACAGATACGCAGTATTTT | CASSPYGGSTDTQYF | TRBV19 | NA | TRBD2 | TRBJ2-3
TGTGCCAGCAGCTACAAGACGGATAATCAGCCCCAGCATTTT | CASSYKTDNQPQHF | TRBV3-1/TRBV3-2 | NA | NA | TRBJ1-5
TGTGCCAGCTCATTGGACAGTCTGGGGTATAATTCACCCCTCCACTTT | CASSLDSLGYNSPLHF | TRBV18 | once | NA | TRBJ1-6
TGTGCCAGCAGCGCGGGGTCTTCACAAGATACGCAGTATTTT | CASSAGSSQDTQYF | TRBV9 | NA | NA | TRBJ2-3
TGTGCCAGTACCTCCGCGGGGGGCGGTGGCTACACCTTC | CASTSAGGGGYTF | TRBV19 | NA | NA | TRBJ1-2
TGTGCCACCCGACAGGAGGAGGGATTTTCCTACGAGCAGTACTTC | CATRQEEGFSYEQYF | TRBV6-5 | NA | NA | TRBJ2-7
TGTGCCAGCAGTGAAATCCGGGAGACCCAGTACTTC | CASSEIRETQYF | TRBV2 | NA | NA | TRBJ2-5